This T cell receptor beta chain was identified during a study of response to subunit inactivated influenza vaccine (dated by TCRdb to 2016 to 2019). Study-wide context: To follow how T cells responded to a trivalent subunit inactivated influenza vaccine, the researchers relied on deep quantitative profiling of the T cell receptor repertoire. The research as a whole found: According to the authors, only a limited number of new T cells may be recruited by each seasonal influenza vaccination.

To note about this clonotype: The clone's antigen remains unknown. No base qualities exist here, and no much larger clone lies one base off it.

The library was produced with RT-PCR. Sequencing took place on an Illumina HiSeq 2500. Using fastp at Q25 and MiXCR, TCRdb reprocessed the public reads and kept productive beta chains. Merged by CDR3 protein, the rows form single entries marked with the most common genes and DNA. The sample includes about 780,000 distinct CDR3 sequences, with around a sixth observed a single time. The ten biggest clones cover about a tenth of the sample. After removal of 5 bases from V and 1 base from J, the junction retains 7 bases not matched to a gene. The cysteine opens and the phenylalanine closes a CDR3 of 15 amino acids. Only the CDR3 DNA is retained, 45 bases long and in frame from the first base. The germline V gene (reference sequence) sets CDR1 to DFQATT and CDR2 to SNEGSKA.

This chain joins TRBV20-1 to TRBJ2-3, and 9 junctional nucleotides match TRBD1. The receptor comes from a man in his forties or fifties who received an inactivated influenza vaccine. Donor details come from another sample of the same person, matched by shared clones. Sequences were derived from PBMCs from blood, sampled 5 days after vaccination. The CDR3 has the sequence CSADTWDRGTDTQYF. The DNA sequence is as follows: TGCAGTGCTGATACTTGGGACAGGGGCACAGATACGCAGTATTTT.